The next 10 T cell receptor beta chains were all read from a single sample in a study of blood T cell repertoires in COVID-19. Method: immunoSEQ multiplex PCR; TCRdb's copy keeps in-frame clones and lacks some. The table has 250,000 to 350,000 clones, roughly 85% seen once. Sequenced input: peripheral blood. These receptors originate from a woman in her 30s with active or convalescent COVID-19.

As regards this clone: Distinct nucleotide sequences in the sample also encode this CDR3. The rearrangement joins TRBV18 to TRBJ1-1; unclear D gene. V was pared by 3 bases and J by 4 bases, with 12 bases between. CDR1 is KGHSH and CDR2 is LQKENI in the germline V gene. The CDR3 has 14 amino acids. The DNA for the CDR3 is TGTGCCAGCTCACCTGAGGGTGGTGGCACTGAAGCTTTCTTT. Translated: CASSPEGGGTEAFF.

This chain uses TRBV3-1 (or the pseudogene TRBV3-2) with TRBJ1-2; 8 nucleotides match TRBD1. The germline V gene has CDR1 LGHDT and CDR2 YNNKEL (reference sequence). V shed 6 bases and J 4 bases; nucleotides not matched to a gene: 4. There are 13 residues in the CDR3. CDR3 amino acids: CASRPQGVYGYTF. CDR3 DNA sequence: TGTGCCAGCAGGCCACAGGGGGTCTATGGCTACACCTTC.

This clone was seen just once. The chain recombines TRBV30 with TRBJ1-3; D is ambiguous. This CDR3 contains 12 residues. Germline CDR1 reads GTSNPN; CDR2 reads SVGIG (reference sequence). Trimming left V 4 bases short and J 4 bases short, with 8 bases between. CDR3 region: CAWTPGGNTIYF. CDR3 sequence (DNA): TGTGCCTGGACACCCGGGGGAAACACCATATATTTT.

This chain connects TRBV2 to TRBJ1-2; 8 nucleotides agree with TRBD1. CDR3 length equals 15 residues. The germline gives CDR1 SNHLY, CDR2 FYNNEI. V lost 3 bases and J lost 2; bases outside the gene matches: 5. The CDR3 bases are TGTGCCAGCAGTGACACAGGGGGTTTGAACTATGGCTACACCTTC. Translated: CASSDTGGLNYGYTF. Together with reference TRBV2 and TRBJ1-2, the CDR3 gives the full variable domain: EPEVTQTPSHQVTQMGQEVILRCVPISNHLYFYWYRQILGQKVEFLVSFYNNEISEKSEIFDDQFSVERPDGSNFTLKIRSTKLEDSAMYFCASSDTGGLNYGYTFGSGTRLTVV.

The chain joins TRBV7-2 to TRBJ2-7, with D possibly TRBD1 on 5 matching bases. CDR1 is SGHTA, CDR2 FQGNSA, per germline. This CDR3 spans 15 amino acids. V shed 2 bases and J shed 0 bases, with 11 bases lying between them. CDR3 sequence (DNA): TGTGCCAGCAGCTTAAGCCCCAGGGACTCCTACGAGCAGTACTTC. This sequence encodes CASSLSPRDSYEQYF.

The rearrangement joins TRBV2 to TRBJ2-1; 10 bases fit TRBD2. The CDR3 is made up of 15 amino acids. The ends lost 6 bases at V and 9 bases at J; junction bases unmatched: 11. Germline V gene sequence: CDR1 SNHLY, CDR2 FYNNEI. The CDR3 sequence: CASSVKRGGLSEQFF. The CDR3 region has the DNA TGTGCCAGCAGCGTTAAGCGGGGGGGCCTCAGTGAGCAGTTCTTC. The complete variable domain, with remaining parts taken from reference TRBV2 and TRBJ2-1, reads EPEVTQTPSHQVTQMGQEVILRCVPISNHLYFYWYRQILGQKVEFLVSFYNNEISEKSEIFDDQFSVERPDGSNFTLKIRSTKLEDSAMYFCASSVKRGGLSEQFFGPGTRLTVL.

The gene calls are TRBV9 and TRBJ1-1; 7 nucleotides agree with TRBD1. V trimming: 0 bases; J trimming: 5 bases; junction bases outside the gene matches: 13. Germline V CDR1 and CDR2: SGDLS, YYNGEE. The CDR3 length is 17 residues. Here the CDR3 reads CASSVVDGVRGRTEAFF. CDR3 in DNA: TGTGCCAGCAGCGTAGTCGATGGGGTCAGGGGGAGGACTGAAGCTTTCTTT.

The V gene is TRBV30, the J gene TRBJ2-4, with D perhaps TRBD2 (6 bases). Trimming pared 3 bases from V and 1 base from J, leaving 7 bases between. CDR1 GTSNPN and CDR2 SVGIG come from the germline V gene (reference sequence). CDR3 length: 13 residues. The CDR3: CAWRGRAKNIQYF. The CDR3 DNA reads as TGTGCCTGGAGGGGGAGGGCCAAAAACATTCAGTACTTC.

The chain has TRBV3-1 (or the pseudogene TRBV3-2) and TRBJ1-5; 7 bases are a match to TRBD1. The CDR3 runs to 14 residues. CDR1 LGHDT and CDR2 YNNKEL come from the germline V gene (reference sequence). V lost 5 bases and J lost 7; bases outside the gene matches: 8. The CDR3 protein is CASSSDRAQQPQHF. The CDR3 bases are TGTGCCAGCAGCTCAGACAGGGCGCAACAGCCCCAGCATTTT.

The gene calls are TRBV9 and TRBJ1-6, with a weak D call TRBD1 (6 bases). The V end was cut by 4 bases, the J end by 0 bases, with 20 bases between. This CDR3 region has 19 residues. Germline assignment: CDR1 SGDLS and CDR2 YYNGEE. CDR3 nucleotide sequence: TGTGCCAGCAGCCCCCAAAAACAACAGGGAAGCTCCTATAATTCACCCCTCCACTTT. Translated, it gives CASSPQKQQGSSYNSPLHF.